This is a list of T cell receptor beta chains from one sample in a study of neurological immune-mediated disorders. One entry per CDR3 protein results from TCRdb running MiXCR on the 5' RACE reads. Among about 84,000 distinct CDR3 sequences listed, 3.5% to 5.5% were seen once. What was sequenced was PBMCs. Source of these receptors: a woman aged 60-75 years with multiple sclerosis. Both conserved end residues are part of each CDR3. Fields, in order: J gene, V gene, clone size, D gene, CDR3 DNA, CDR3 protein. A D gene is named only where the DNA matches it firmly. Clone size is stated in some rows and not others, as once, few, many or a class when expanded.

j_gene: TRBJ2-7; v_gene: TRBV29-1; abundance: many; d_gene: NA; CDR3nt: TGCAGCGGACGACTAGGTGGCGAGCAGTACTTC; CDR3aa: CSGRLGGEQYF
j_gene: TRBJ2-1; v_gene: TRBV7-9; abundance: many; d_gene: TRBD2; CDR3nt: TGTGCCAGCAGGGCGGGACTAGCGGGGGTTAGCTCCTACAATGAGCAGTTCTTC; CDR3aa: CASRAGLAGVSSYNEQFF
j_gene: TRBJ1-1; v_gene: TRBV18; abundance: many; d_gene: NA; CDR3nt: TGTGCCAGCTCACCACCTTGGAGGATGAACACTGAAGCTTTCTTT; CDR3aa: CASSPPWRMNTEAFF
j_gene: TRBJ1-1; v_gene: TRBV12-3/TRBV12-4; abundance: many; d_gene: NA; CDR3nt: TGTGCCAGCAGTTTAAACGGCCACACTGAAGCTTTCTTT; CDR3aa: CASSLNGHTEAFF
j_gene: TRBJ2-7; v_gene: TRBV9; abundance: many; d_gene: TRBD1; CDR3nt: TGTGCCAGCAGCGTTGGACAGGGGGGCGCCTACGAGCAGTACTTC; CDR3aa: CASSVGQGGAYEQYF
j_gene: TRBJ2-1; v_gene: TRBV5-6; abundance: many; d_gene: NA; CDR3nt: TGTGCCAGCAGCTTGGGGGGGCAGGGCTGGGAAAATGAGCAGTTCTTC; CDR3aa: CASSLGGQGWENEQFF
j_gene: TRBJ2-2; v_gene: TRBV7-9; abundance: many; d_gene: NA; CDR3nt: TGTGCCAGCACCCCCCTCGGGATCGGGGAGCTGTTTTTT; CDR3aa: CASTPLGIGELFF
j_gene: TRBJ1-2; v_gene: TRBV28; abundance: many; d_gene: NA; CDR3nt: TGTGCCAGCACCCCCTTGAGGAACGGCTACACCTTC; CDR3aa: CASTPLRNGYTF
j_gene: TRBJ1-5; v_gene: TRBV20-1; abundance: many; d_gene: NA; CDR3nt: TGCAGTGCTAGCCCCGGTCCTGGTCAGCCCCAGCATTTT; CDR3aa: CSASPGPGQPQHF
j_gene: TRBJ2-2; v_gene: TRBV12-3/TRBV12-4; abundance: NA; d_gene: TRBD1; CDR3nt: TGTGCCAGCAGTTTATCAACGGGACAGGGTATCGCCGGGGAGCTGTTTTTT; CDR3aa: CASSLSTGQGIAGELFF
j_gene: TRBJ1-3; v_gene: TRBV7-8; abundance: many; d_gene: NA; CDR3nt: TGTGCCAGCACCTCTAGCGTGTCGGGGAACACCATATATTTT; CDR3aa: CASTSSVSGNTIYF
j_gene: TRBJ1-5; v_gene: TRBV11-2; abundance: many; d_gene: NA; CDR3nt: TGTGCCAGCAGCCCTAGTGAGGGTCTTGGGGGGCTCAATCAGCCCCAGCATTTT; CDR3aa: CASSPSEGLGGLNQPQHF
j_gene: TRBJ2-2; v_gene: TRBV20-1; abundance: many; d_gene: NA; CDR3nt: TGCAGTGCTAGACCTCCTGGAGCCGGGGAGCTGTTTTTT; CDR3aa: CSARPPGAGELFF
j_gene: TRBJ2-1; v_gene: TRBV6-5; abundance: few; d_gene: NA; CDR3nt: TGTGCCAGCAGTTACTCGATGGGGAATGAGCAGTTCTTC; CDR3aa: CASSYSMGNEQFF
j_gene: TRBJ2-7; v_gene: TRBV7-8; abundance: many; d_gene: NA; CDR3nt: TGTGCCAGCAGCTTACGGGACTTGCTCTCCTACGAGCAGTACTTC; CDR3aa: CASSLRDLLSYEQYF
j_gene: TRBJ1-1; v_gene: TRBV3-1; abundance: NA; d_gene: NA; CDR3nt: TGTGCCAGCAGCCATTCGAAAGTTCGGGGAAACACTGAAGCTTTCTTT; CDR3aa: CASSHSKVRGNTEAFF
j_gene: TRBJ2-7; v_gene: TRBV20-1; abundance: many; d_gene: TRBD1; CDR3nt: TGCAGTGCTTCACAGGGGGAACCCTACGAGCAGTACTTC; CDR3aa: CSASQGEPYEQYF
j_gene: TRBJ2-7; v_gene: TRBV5-1; abundance: many; d_gene: TRBD2; CDR3nt: TGCGCCAGCAGCTTGCGGCCAGGATTCCGACTAGCGGCGTCCTACGAGCAGTACTTC; CDR3aa: CASSLRPGFRLAASYEQYF
j_gene: TRBJ1-2; v_gene: TRBV29-1; abundance: many; d_gene: NA; CDR3nt: TGCAGCGCCTTAGAACCTGTTTATGGCTACACCTTC; CDR3aa: CSALEPVYGYTF
j_gene: TRBJ1-6; v_gene: TRBV20-1; abundance: many; d_gene: NA; CDR3nt: TGCAGTGCTAGAGAGGGGGAGGCATATAATTCACCCCTCCACTTT; CDR3aa: CSAREGEAYNSPLHF
j_gene: TRBJ2-1; v_gene: TRBV7-2; abundance: NA; d_gene: TRBD2; CDR3nt: TGTGCCAGCAGCTTAGGTCTAGCGGGGGGGGAGTTCTTC; CDR3aa: CASSLGLAGGEFF
j_gene: TRBJ2-1; v_gene: TRBV6-5; abundance: many; d_gene: NA; CDR3nt: TGTGCCAGCCCGGAACGGGGTGACAATGAGCAGTTCTTC; CDR3aa: CASPERGDNEQFF
j_gene: TRBJ2-2; v_gene: TRBV20-1; abundance: many; d_gene: NA; CDR3nt: TGCAGTGCTAGAGAGGGGGCGGGCACCGGGGAGCTGTTTTTT; CDR3aa: CSAREGAGTGELFF
j_gene: TRBJ1-5; v_gene: TRBV20-1; abundance: many; d_gene: TRBD1; CDR3nt: TGCAGTGCTAGAGACACAGGGGTGGTCAATCAGCCCCAGCATTTT; CDR3aa: CSARDTGVVNQPQHF
j_gene: TRBJ2-5; v_gene: TRBV20-1; abundance: many; d_gene: NA; CDR3nt: TGCAGTGCTAGAGATAATGGGGGCCGGGAGACCCAGTACTTC; CDR3aa: CSARDNGGRETQYF
j_gene: TRBJ1-5; v_gene: TRBV11-2; abundance: many; d_gene: NA; CDR3nt: TGTGCCAGCAGCTTAGAAGGGGGTGGCAATCAGCCCCAGCATTTT; CDR3aa: CASSLEGGGNQPQHF
j_gene: TRBJ1-5; v_gene: TRBV19; abundance: many; d_gene: NA; CDR3nt: TGTGCCAGTAGGGATCAGGGCAATCAGCCCCAGCATTTT; CDR3aa: CASRDQGNQPQHF
j_gene: TRBJ1-1; v_gene: TRBV10-1; abundance: many; d_gene: NA; CDR3nt: TGCGCCAGCAGTGGACAGGCGAACACTGAAGCTTTCTTT; CDR3aa: CASSGQANTEAFF
j_gene: TRBJ1-1; v_gene: TRBV5-1; abundance: many; d_gene: NA; CDR3nt: TGCGCCAGCAGCTTGCGAAGCAGGGGTGGGAGCACTGAAGCTTTCTTT; CDR3aa: CASSLRSRGGSTEAFF
j_gene: TRBJ1-2; v_gene: TRBV12-3/TRBV12-4; abundance: many; d_gene: NA; CDR3nt: TGTGCCAGCAGCGGAGGAGGGTCTAACTATGGCTACACCTTC; CDR3aa: CASSGGGSNYGYTF
j_gene: TRBJ2-1; v_gene: TRBV20-1; abundance: many; d_gene: TRBD1; CDR3nt: TGCAGTGCCCCGAAGGGGGCATGGAATGAGCAGTTCTTC; CDR3aa: CSAPKGAWNEQFF
j_gene: TRBJ1-2; v_gene: TRBV3-1; abundance: many; d_gene: NA; CDR3nt: TGTGCCAGCAGCCGCTCGGGCCCCAACTATGGCTACACCTTC; CDR3aa: CASSRSGPNYGYTF
j_gene: TRBJ2-2; v_gene: TRBV28; abundance: many; d_gene: TRBD1; CDR3nt: TGTGCCAGCAGCCGTCCCGGGACAGGGACCGGGGAGCTGTTTTTT; CDR3aa: CASSRPGTGTGELFF
j_gene: TRBJ1-4; v_gene: TRBV20-1; abundance: many; d_gene: NA; CDR3nt: TGCAGTGCTAGAGATAGCAGGGTTGAAAAACTGTTTTTT; CDR3aa: CSARDSRVEKLFF